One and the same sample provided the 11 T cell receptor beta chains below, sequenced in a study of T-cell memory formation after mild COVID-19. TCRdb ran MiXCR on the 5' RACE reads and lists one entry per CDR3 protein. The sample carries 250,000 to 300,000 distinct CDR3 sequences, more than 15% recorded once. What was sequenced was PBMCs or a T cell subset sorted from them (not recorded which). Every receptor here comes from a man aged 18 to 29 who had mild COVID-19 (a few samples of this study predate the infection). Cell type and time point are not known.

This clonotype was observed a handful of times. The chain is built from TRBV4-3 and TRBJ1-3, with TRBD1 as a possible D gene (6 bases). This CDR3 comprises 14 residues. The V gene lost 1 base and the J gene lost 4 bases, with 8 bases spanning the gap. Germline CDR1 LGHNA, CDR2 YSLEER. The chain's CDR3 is CASSQAGAGNTIYF. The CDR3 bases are TGCGCCAGCAGCCAAGCAGGGGCCGGAAACACCATATATTTT.

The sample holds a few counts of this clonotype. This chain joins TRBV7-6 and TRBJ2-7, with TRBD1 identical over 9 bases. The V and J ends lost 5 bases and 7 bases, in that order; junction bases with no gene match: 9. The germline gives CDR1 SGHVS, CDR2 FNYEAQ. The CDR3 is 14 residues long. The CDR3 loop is CASSTGGLGGEQYV. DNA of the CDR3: TGTGCCAGCAGCACAGGGGGCCTCGGCGGGGAGCAGTACGTC.

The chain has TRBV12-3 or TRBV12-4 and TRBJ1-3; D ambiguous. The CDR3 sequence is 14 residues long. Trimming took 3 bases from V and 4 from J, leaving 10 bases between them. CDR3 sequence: CASSLEGGGNTIYF. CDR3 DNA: TGTGCCAGCAGTTTGGAGGGAGGAGGAAACACCATATATTTT.

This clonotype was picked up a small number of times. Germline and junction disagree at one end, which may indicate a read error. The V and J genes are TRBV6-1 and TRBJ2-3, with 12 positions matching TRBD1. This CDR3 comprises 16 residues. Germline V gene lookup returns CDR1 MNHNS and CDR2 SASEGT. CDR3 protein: CASKDTGTGGTDTQYF. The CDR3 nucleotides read TGTGCCAGCAAGGATACCGGGACAGGGGGCACGGATACGCAGTATTTT.

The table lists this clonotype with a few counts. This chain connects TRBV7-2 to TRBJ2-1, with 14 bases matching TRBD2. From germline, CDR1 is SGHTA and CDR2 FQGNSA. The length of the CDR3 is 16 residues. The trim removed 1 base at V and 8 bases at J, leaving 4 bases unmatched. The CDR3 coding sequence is TGTGCCAGCAGCTTAGGGACTAGCGGGGGGTTGTATGAGCAGTTCTTC. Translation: CASSLGTSGGLYEQFF. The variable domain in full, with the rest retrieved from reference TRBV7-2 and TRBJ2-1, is GAGVSQSPSNKVTEKGKDVELRCDPISGHTALYWYRQSLGQGLEFLIYFQGNSAPDKSGLPSDRFSAERTGGSVSTLTIQRTQQEDSAVYLCASSLGTSGGLYEQFFGPGTRLTVL.

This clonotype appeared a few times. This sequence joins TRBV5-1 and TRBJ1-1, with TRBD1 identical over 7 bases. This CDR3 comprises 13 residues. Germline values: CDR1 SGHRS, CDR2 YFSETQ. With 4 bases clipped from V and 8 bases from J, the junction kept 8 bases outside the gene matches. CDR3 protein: CASSAPGTVEAFF. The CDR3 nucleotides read TGCGCCAGCAGCGCTCCTGGGACAGTCGAAGCTTTCTTT.

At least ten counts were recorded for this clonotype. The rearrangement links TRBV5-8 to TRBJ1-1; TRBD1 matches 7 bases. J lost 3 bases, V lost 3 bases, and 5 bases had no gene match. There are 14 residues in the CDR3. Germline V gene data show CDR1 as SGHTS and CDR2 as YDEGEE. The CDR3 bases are TGTGCCAGCAGCTCAGGGGGTGGGGACACTGAAGCTTTCTTT. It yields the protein CASSSGGGDTEAFF.

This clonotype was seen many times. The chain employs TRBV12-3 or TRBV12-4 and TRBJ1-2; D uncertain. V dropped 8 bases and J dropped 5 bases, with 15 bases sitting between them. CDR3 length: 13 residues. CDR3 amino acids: CASLLSGVYGYTF. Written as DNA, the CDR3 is TGTGCCAGCCTCCTGAGCGGGGTTTATGGCTACACCTTC.

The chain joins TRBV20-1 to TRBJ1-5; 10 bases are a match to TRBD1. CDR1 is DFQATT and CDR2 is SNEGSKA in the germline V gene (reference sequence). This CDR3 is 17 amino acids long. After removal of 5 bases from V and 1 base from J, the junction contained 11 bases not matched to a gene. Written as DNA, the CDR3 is TGCAGTGCTCCCAGTGACAGGGGGCTTAGAAGCAATCAGCCCCAGCATTTT. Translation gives CSAPSDRGLRSNQPQHF.

The CDR3 spells CASSSPGQGLHEQYV. CDR3 in DNA: TGTGCCAGCAGTTCTCCCGGACAGGGACTCCACGAGCAGTACGTC. This chain links TRBV28 with TRBJ2-7, with TRBD1 matching 8 bases. The V gene's germline CDR1 is MDHEN and CDR2 SYDVKM. Trimming at V came to 4 bases and at J to 5 bases, leaving 10 bases not matched to a gene. This CDR3 is built from 15 residues.

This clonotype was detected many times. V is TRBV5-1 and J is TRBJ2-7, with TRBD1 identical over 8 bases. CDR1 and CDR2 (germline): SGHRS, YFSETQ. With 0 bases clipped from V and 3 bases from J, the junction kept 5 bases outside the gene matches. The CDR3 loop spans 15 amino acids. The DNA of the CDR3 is TGCGCCAGCAGCTTGGGTGGACAGGGCCACTACGAGCAGTACGTC. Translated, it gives CASSLGGQGHYEQYV.